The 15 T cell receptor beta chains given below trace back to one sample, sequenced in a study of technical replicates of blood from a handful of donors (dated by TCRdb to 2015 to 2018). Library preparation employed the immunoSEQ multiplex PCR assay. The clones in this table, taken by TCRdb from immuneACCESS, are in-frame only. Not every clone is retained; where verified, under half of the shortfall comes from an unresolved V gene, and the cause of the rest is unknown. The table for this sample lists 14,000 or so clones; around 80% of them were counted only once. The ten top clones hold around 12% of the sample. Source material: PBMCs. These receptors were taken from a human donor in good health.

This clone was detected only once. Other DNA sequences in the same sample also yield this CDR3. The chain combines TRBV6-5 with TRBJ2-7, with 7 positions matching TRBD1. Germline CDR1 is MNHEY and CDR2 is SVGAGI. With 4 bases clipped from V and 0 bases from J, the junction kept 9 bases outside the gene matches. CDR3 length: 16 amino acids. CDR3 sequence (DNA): TGTGCCAGCAGTTCCTCTCCAGGGACAGTCTCCTACGAGCAGTACTTC. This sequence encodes CASSSSPGTVSYEQYF.

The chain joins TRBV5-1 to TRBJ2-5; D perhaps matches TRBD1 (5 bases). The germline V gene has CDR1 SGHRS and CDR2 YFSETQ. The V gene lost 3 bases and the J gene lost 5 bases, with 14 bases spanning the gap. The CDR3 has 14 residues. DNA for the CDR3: TGCGCCAGCAGCTCGCTAACCAGGGTGGAGACCCAGTACTTC. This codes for CASSSLTRVETQYF.

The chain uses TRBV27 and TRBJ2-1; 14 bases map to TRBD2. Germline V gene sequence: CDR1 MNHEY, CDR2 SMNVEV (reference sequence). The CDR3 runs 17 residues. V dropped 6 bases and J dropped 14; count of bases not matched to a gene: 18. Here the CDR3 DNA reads TGTGCCAGCAGCCCCTTCGCGCCGGGACTAGCGGGAGAGGTCAAGTTCTTC. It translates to CASSPFAPGLAGEVKFF.

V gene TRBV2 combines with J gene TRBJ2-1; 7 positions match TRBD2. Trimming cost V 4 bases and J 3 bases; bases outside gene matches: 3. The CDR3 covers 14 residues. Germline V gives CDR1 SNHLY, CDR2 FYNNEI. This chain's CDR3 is CASSGGGVYNEQFF. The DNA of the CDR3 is TGTGCCAGCAGTGGGGGGGGAGTCTACAATGAGCAGTTCTTC.

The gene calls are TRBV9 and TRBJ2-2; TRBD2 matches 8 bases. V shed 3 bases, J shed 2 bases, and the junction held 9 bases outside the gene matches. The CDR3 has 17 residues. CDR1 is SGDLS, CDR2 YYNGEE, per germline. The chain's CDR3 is CASSAFRSGANTGELFF. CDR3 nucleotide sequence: TGTGCCAGCAGCGCCTTTCGTAGCGGGGCTAACACCGGGGAGCTGTTTTTT.

CDR3 residues: CATSRDGGQAVDHPYEQYF. CDR3 in DNA: TGTGCCACCAGCAGAGATGGGGGACAAGCCGTGGATCACCCTTACGAGCAGTACTTC. This chain uses TRBV15 with TRBJ2-7; D possibly corresponds to TRBD1 (6 bases). Germline V gene lookup returns CDR1 LNHNV and CDR2 YYDKDF (reference sequence). Deletions cut 0 bases from V and 4 bases from J, with 25 bases between. CDR3 size: 19 residues.

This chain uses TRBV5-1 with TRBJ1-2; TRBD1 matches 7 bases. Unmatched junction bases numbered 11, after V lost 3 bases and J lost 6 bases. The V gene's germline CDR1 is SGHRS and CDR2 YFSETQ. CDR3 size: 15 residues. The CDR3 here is CASSYNDRESNGYTF. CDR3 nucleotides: TGCGCCAGCAGCTATAACGACAGGGAGAGCAATGGCTACACCTTC.

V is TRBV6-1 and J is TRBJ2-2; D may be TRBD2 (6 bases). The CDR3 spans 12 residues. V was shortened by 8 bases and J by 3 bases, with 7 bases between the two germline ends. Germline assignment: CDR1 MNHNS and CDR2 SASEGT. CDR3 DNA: TGTGCCAGCGGAGGGGACACCGGGGAGCTGTTTTTT. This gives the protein CASGGDTGELFF.

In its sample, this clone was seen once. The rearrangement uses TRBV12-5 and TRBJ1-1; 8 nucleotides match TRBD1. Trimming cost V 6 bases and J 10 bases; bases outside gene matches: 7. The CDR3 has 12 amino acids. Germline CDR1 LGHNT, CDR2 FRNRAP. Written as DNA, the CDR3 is TGTGCTAGTGGCCCCGGACAGGGCGGAGCTTTCTTT. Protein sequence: CASGPGQGGAFF. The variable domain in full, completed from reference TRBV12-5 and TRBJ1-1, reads DARVTQTPRHKVTEMGQEVTMRCQPILGHNTVFWYRQTMMQGLELLAYFRNRAPLDDSGMPKDRFSAEMPDATLATLKIQPSEPRDSAVYFCASGPGQGGAFFGQGTRLTVV.

Here the CDR3 reads CASSEAGRNTEAFF. The CDR3, as DNA: TGTGCCAGCAGTGAAGCGGGCAGGAACACTGAAGCTTTCTTT. The chain joins TRBV2 to TRBJ1-1; D remains ambiguous. V was shortened by 0 bases and J by 1 base, with 6 bases between the two germline ends. CDR1 and CDR2 (germline): SNHLY, FYNNEI. This CDR3 is 14 amino acids long.

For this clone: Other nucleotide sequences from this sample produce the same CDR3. The CDR3 reads CASSSGQGEGQPQHF. CDR3 nucleotides: TGTGCCAGCAGCTCAGGACAGGGGGAAGGGCAGCCCCAGCATTTT. J is TRBJ1-5 and V is TRBV7-6, with 10 nucleotides matching TRBD1. V shed 4 bases and J 7 bases; nucleotides not matched to a gene: 7. Germline V gives CDR1 SGHVS, CDR2 FNYEAQ. The CDR3 contains 15 residues.

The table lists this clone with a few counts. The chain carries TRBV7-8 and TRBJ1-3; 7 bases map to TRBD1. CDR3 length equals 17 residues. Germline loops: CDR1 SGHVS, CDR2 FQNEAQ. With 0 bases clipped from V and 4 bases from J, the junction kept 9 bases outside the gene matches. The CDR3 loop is CASSLASSPGQGNTIYF. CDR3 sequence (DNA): TGTGCCAGCAGCTTAGCATCCTCCCCGGGACAGGGAAACACCATATATTTT.

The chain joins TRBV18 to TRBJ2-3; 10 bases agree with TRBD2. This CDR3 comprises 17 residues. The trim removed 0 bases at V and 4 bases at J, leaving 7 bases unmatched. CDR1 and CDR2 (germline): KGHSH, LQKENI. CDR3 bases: TGTGCCAGCTCACCACCCCTAGCGGGAGTAGGGGCAGATACGCAGTATTTT. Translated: CASSPPLAGVGADTQYF.

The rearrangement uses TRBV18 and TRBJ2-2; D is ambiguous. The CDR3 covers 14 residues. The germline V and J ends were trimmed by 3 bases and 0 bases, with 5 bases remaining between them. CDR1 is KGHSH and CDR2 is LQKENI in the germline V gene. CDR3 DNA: TGTGCCAGCTCACCCGACACGAACACCGGGGAGCTGTTTTTT. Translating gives CASSPDTNTGELFF.

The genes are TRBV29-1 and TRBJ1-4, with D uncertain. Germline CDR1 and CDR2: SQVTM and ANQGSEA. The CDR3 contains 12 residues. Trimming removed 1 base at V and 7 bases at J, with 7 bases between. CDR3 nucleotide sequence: TGCAGCGTTGAAGCAGGTTCTGAAAAACTGTTTTTT. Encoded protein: CSVEAGSEKLFF. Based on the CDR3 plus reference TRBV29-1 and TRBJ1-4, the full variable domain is SAVISQKPSRDICQRGTSLTIQCQVDSQVTMMFWYRQQPGQSLTLIATANQGSEATYESGFVIDKFPISRPNLTFSTLTVSNMSPEDSSIYLCSVEAGSEKLFFGSGTQLSVL.